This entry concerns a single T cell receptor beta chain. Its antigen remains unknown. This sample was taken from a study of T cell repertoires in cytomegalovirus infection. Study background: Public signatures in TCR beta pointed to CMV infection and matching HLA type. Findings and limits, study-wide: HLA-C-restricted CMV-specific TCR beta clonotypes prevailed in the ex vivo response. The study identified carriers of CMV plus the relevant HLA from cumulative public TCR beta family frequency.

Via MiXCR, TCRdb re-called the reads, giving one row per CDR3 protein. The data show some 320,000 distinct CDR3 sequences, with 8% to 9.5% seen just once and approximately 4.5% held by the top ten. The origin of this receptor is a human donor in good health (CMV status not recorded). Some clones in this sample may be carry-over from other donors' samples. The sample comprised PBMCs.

CDR3 DNA: TGTGCCAGCAGTTTGGGGACCCAAACGCCCCAGCATTTT. Translated, it gives CASSLGTQTPQHF. V is TRBV12-3 or TRBV12-4 and J is TRBJ1-5; TRBD1 is a possible D gene (5 bases). V lost 3 bases, J lost 9 bases, and 12 bases lay in between. The CDR3 runs to 13 residues.